One and the same sample provided the 5 T cell receptor beta chains below, sequenced in a study of control samples from healthy donors and cancer patients. Clones were sequenced by immunoSEQ multiplex PCR, and TCRdb holds only the in-frame ones, with some missing. Counted here are 90,000 or so clones, about 88% occurring once; the ten biggest clones make up approximately 15%. Material: blood. These receptors came from a woman in her sixties or seventies in good health.

This clone was detected only a few times. The chain has TRBV10-3 and TRBJ1-1; D is ambiguous. Trimming took off 8 bases at V and 0 bases at J, with 19 bases between the two ends. Germline values: CDR1 ENHRY, CDR2 SYGVKD. CDR3 size: 16 residues. The CDR3 here is CAIAAREIIMNTEAFF. The CDR3 DNA sequence: TGTGCCATCGCCGCGAGAGAAATAATTATGAACACTGAAGCTTTCTTT.

The chain joins TRBV30 to TRBJ1-2; weak D call: TRBD1 (5 bases). The CDR3 runs 12 residues. The V and J ends lost 3 bases and 7 bases respectively, with 12 bases between them. Germline values: CDR1 GTSNPN, CDR2 SVGIG (reference sequence). The CDR3 is CAWRRAGSGYTF. For the CDR3, the DNA is TGTGCCTGGAGAAGGGCAGGGAGTGGCTACACCTTC.

V gene TRBV14 combines with J gene TRBJ2-1, with 8 bases lining up with TRBD2. The CDR3 runs to 17 residues. Germline CDR1 reads SGHDN; CDR2 reads FVKESK. J gave up 7 bases and V 1 base, and 12 bases lay outside the gene matches. As DNA, the CDR3 is TGTGCCAGCAGCCAAGCCGAGCGAATAGCGGGATTAAATGAGCAGTTCTTC. Protein sequence: CASSQAERIAGLNEQFF. The full variable domain, its missing parts supplied by reference TRBV14 and TRBJ2-1, is EAGVTQFPSHSVIEKGQTVTLRCDPISGHDNLYWYRRVMGKEIKFLLHFVKESKQDESGMPNNRFLAERTGGTYSTLKVQPAELEDSGVYFCASSQAERIAGLNEQFFGPGTRLTVL.

This sequence joins TRBV7-9 and TRBJ1-2; 8 bases match TRBD1. Germline values: CDR1 SEHNR, CDR2 FQNEAQ (reference sequence). The CDR3 sequence is 15 residues long. The V and J ends lost 5 bases and 0 bases, in that order; junction bases with no gene match: 5. In DNA form, the CDR3 reads TGTGCCAGCAGCGTACTACAGGGGGCTAACTATGGCTACACCTTC. Amino acids: CASSVLQGANYGYTF. Together with reference TRBV7-9 and TRBJ1-2, the CDR3 gives the full variable domain: DTGVSQNPRHKITKRGQNVTFRCDPISEHNRLYWYRQTLGQGPEFLTYFQNEAQLEKSRLLSDRFSAERPKGSFSTLEIQRTEQGDSAMYLCASSVLQGANYGYTFGSGTRLTVV.

V and J are TRBV29-1 and TRBJ2-3, with D possibly matching TRBD2 (6 bases). The CDR3 has 14 residues. The V end was cut by 6 bases, the J end by 0 bases, with 13 bases between. In germline, CDR1 is SQVTM, CDR2 ANQGSEA. DNA for the CDR3: TGCAGCGTGCAGGCGGGGACTAGCACAGATACGCAGTATTTT. Its protein product is CSVQAGTSTDTQYF.